These 21 T cell receptor beta chains originate from one sample sequenced in a study of spatial heterogeneity in lung cancer. Antigen specificity for these receptors is unknown. As to time point: sample taken at primary tumor resection. Study-level results: Higher tumor mutation counts went along with higher counts of expanded intratumoral alpha and beta TCRs.

A single record per CDR3 protein comes from TCRdb applying MiXCR to the 5' RACE reads. The sample lists some 5,000 distinct CDR3 sequences, under 9.5% occurring once. Source: lung tumor tissue, taken at surgery. Receptors were obtained from a female donor with early-stage non-small cell lung cancer.

This clonotype occurred many times. V gene TRBV5-1 combines with J gene TRBJ1-4; a weak D match, TRBD1 (6 bases). The germline gives CDR1 SGHRS, CDR2 YFSETQ. The CDR3 covers 14 residues. The V end was cut by 2 bases, the J end by 4 bases, with 9 bases between. CDR3 sequence (DNA): TGCGCCAGCAGCTTTGCAGGGGATAATGAAAAACTGTTTTTT. Translating gives CASSFAGDNEKLFF.

The V gene is TRBV7-8, the J gene TRBJ1-6, with a tentative D call TRBD1 (6 bases). Germline CDR1 reads SGHVS; CDR2 reads FQNEAQ. This CDR3 is built from 15 residues. Trimming removed 0 bases from V and 8 bases from J, with 11 bases in between. Here the CDR3 reads CASSLAETGHSPLHF. CDR3 nucleotides: TGTGCCAGCAGCTTAGCCGAGACAGGTCATTCACCCCTCCACTTT.

This clonotype was seen more than once but under ten times. A much larger clone differs from this one at a single base, so this may be a read error. The V and J genes are TRBV5-6 and TRBJ2-5, with D perhaps being TRBD1 or TRBD2 (5 bases each). This CDR3 comprises 13 residues. Trimming cost V 4 bases and J 2 bases, with 9 bases left between them. Germline CDR1 is SGHDT and CDR2 is YYEEEE. CDR3 bases: TGTGCCAGCAGCATGGGGGATCAAGAGACCCAGTACTTC. Encoded protein: CASSMGDQETQYF.

This clonotype appeared many times. In DNA form, the CDR3 reads TGTGCCAGCAGCTTAGACAGCTATGGCTACACCTTC. It translates to CASSLDSYGYTF. This chain uses TRBV7-2 with TRBJ1-2, with no clear D. Germline assignment: CDR1 SGHTA and CDR2 FQGNSA. This CDR3 region has 12 residues. Trimming cost V 1 base and J 4 bases, with 4 bases left between them.

This clonotype is categorized as large. The V gene is TRBV28, the J gene TRBJ1-1; D is possibly TRBD1 (5 bases). The CDR3 is made up of 14 amino acids. Germline loops: CDR1 MDHEN, CDR2 SYDVKM. V shed 2 bases and J shed 1 base, with 8 bases lying between them. The CDR3 reads CASSLGDRNTEAFF. The CDR3 region has the DNA TGTGCCAGCAGTTTAGGCGACAGGAACACTGAAGCTTTCTTT.

Sample share makes this clonotype large. The genes are TRBV5-5 and TRBJ1-2; D unresolved. The CDR3 length is 15 residues. The germline V gene encodes CDR1 SGHKS and CDR2 YYEKEE (reference sequence). Trimming took off 0 bases at V and 0 bases at J, with 9 bases between the two ends. In DNA, the CDR3 is TGTGCCAGCAGCTTGGACTGGGCCACTAACTATGGCTACACCTTC. Amino acids: CASSLDWATNYGYTF.

This clonotype was counted many times. This chain connects TRBV7-3 to TRBJ2-3; TRBD1 is a possible D gene (6 bases). This CDR3 has 14 amino acids. V was trimmed by 3 bases and J by 2 bases, leaving 9 bases between them. CDR1 SGHTA and CDR2 FQGTGA come from the germline V gene. The CDR3 bases are TGTGCCAGCAGCTTGGGGGCCCCCACAGATACGCAGTATTTT. Translation: CASSLGAPTDTQYF.

This clonotype was seen at least ten times. The chain joins TRBV3-1 to TRBJ2-2, with D hard to call. This CDR3 is 14 amino acids long. The V and J ends lost 0 bases and 1 base respectively, with 3 bases between them. CDR1 is LGHDT and CDR2 is YNNKEL in the germline V gene (reference sequence). The CDR3: CASSQDVNTGELFF. DNA of the CDR3: TGTGCCAGCAGCCAAGACGTGAACACCGGGGAGCTGTTTTTT.

Many counts were recorded for this clonotype. J is TRBJ1-2 and V is TRBV5-6; TRBD1 agrees at 7 bases. Germline CDR1 SGHDT, CDR2 YYEEEE. The CDR3 extends over 21 amino acids. V gave up 2 bases and J gave up 8 bases; unmatched junction bases: 30. The CDR3 DNA follows: TGTGCCAGCAGCTTTGTCCCGGTCCATACCAGACAGGGCCGTAAACTTGGGGGCTACACCTTC. Amino acids: CASSFVPVHTRQGRKLGGYTF.

The chain joins TRBV27 to TRBJ2-2; 8 bases line up with TRBD1. This CDR3 region has 14 residues. Germline V gene data show CDR1 as MNHEY and CDR2 as SMNVEV (reference sequence). V trimming: 8 bases; J trimming: 4 bases; junction bases outside the gene matches: 6. CDR3 residues: CASRRQGITGELFF. The CDR3 DNA reads as TGTGCCAGCCGTAGACAGGGGATCACCGGGGAGCTGTTTTTT.

By proportion, this clonotype is medium-sized. The chain links TRBV20-1 to TRBJ1-5; D is ambiguous. Germline V gene data show CDR1 as DFQATT and CDR2 as SNEGSKA (reference sequence). Trimming left V 1 base short and J 0 bases short, with 10 bases between. The CDR3 covers 15 residues. As DNA, the CDR3 is TGCAGTGCTAGAGCCCCCGGGGTTAGCAATCAGCCCCAGCATTTT. It is translated as CSARAPGVSNQPQHF.

In its sample, this clonotype is medium-sized. The genes are TRBV29-1 and TRBJ1-4, with TRBD1 identical over 8 bases. The germline V gene encodes CDR1 SQVTM and CDR2 ANQGSEA. The V segment lost 6 bases and the J segment 5 bases; nucleotides outside the gene matches: 5. This CDR3 region has 13 residues. CDR3 sequence: CSVSGGANEKLFF. CDR3 bases: TGCAGCGTGTCAGGGGGCGCGAATGAAAAACTGTTTTTT.

This clonotype is medium-sized (0.01 to 0.1%) in the sample. The chain combines TRBV27 with TRBJ1-5; D is ambiguous. The CDR3 has 15 residues. Germline CDR1 MNHEY, CDR2 SMNVEV (reference sequence). V was cut by 6 bases and J by 4 bases, with 16 bases left in between. Written as DNA, the CDR3 is TGTGCCAGCAGCGGAGACGGGTCCAATAATCAGCCCCAGCATTTT. Protein sequence: CASSGDGSNNQPQHF.

This clonotype has at least ten counts. The chain links TRBV7-2 to TRBJ2-3, with 10 bases that match TRBD1. CDR1 SGHTA and CDR2 FQGNSA come from the germline V gene. The CDR3 runs 16 residues. The V segment lost 1 base and the J segment 6 bases; nucleotides outside the gene matches: 7. The CDR3 DNA is TGTGCCAGCAGCTTAGAGGACAGGGGGGATGTGGATACGCAGTATTTT. Amino acids: CASSLEDRGDVDTQYF.

This clonotype showed up many times. The genes are TRBV7-2 and TRBJ1-2; 7 bases are shared with TRBD1. V was clipped by 0 bases and J by 2 bases; unmatched bases: 0. Germline loops: CDR1 SGHTA, CDR2 FQGNSA. The CDR3 has 14 residues. This CDR3 reads CASSLATGNYGYTF. CDR3 DNA sequence: TGTGCCAGCAGCTTAGCGACAGGGAACTATGGCTACACCTTC.

By sample fraction, this clonotype is medium-sized. The chain couples TRBV20-1 to TRBJ2-1; 8 nucleotides line up with TRBD2. In germline, CDR1 is DFQATT, CDR2 SNEGSKA (reference sequence). J gave up 0 bases and V 7 bases, and 5 bases lay outside the gene matches. The CDR3 is 14 amino acids. CDR3 coding DNA: TGCAGTGTCCGCAGCGGGGGCTCCTACAATGAGCAGTTCTTC. Translation: CSVRSGGSYNEQFF.

This clonotype has ten or more counts. The V gene is TRBV3-1, the J gene TRBJ2-1; D is perhaps TRBD1 or TRBD2 (6 bases each). The germline V gene has CDR1 LGHDT and CDR2 YNNKEL (reference sequence). The V gene lost 3 bases and the J gene lost 10 bases, with 13 bases spanning the gap. CDR3 length equals 13 residues. CDR3 residues: CASSQNGGGEQFF. In nucleotides, the CDR3 is TGTGCCAGCAGCCAGAACGGAGGGGGGGAGCAGTTCTTC.

In this sample, this clonotype is medium-sized. The genes are TRBV7-3 and TRBJ2-1, with 8 positions matching TRBD1. Trimming removed 5 bases from V and 3 bases from J; junction bases left unmatched: 6. The length of the CDR3 is 15 residues. Germline V gene lookup returns CDR1 SGHTA and CDR2 FQGTGA. The CDR3 sequence is CASSQDRGVYNEQFF. The CDR3 region has the DNA TGTGCCAGCAGCCAAGACAGGGGAGTCTACAATGAGCAGTTCTTC. Together with reference TRBV7-3 and TRBJ2-1, the CDR3 gives the full variable domain: GAGVSQTPSNKVTEKGKYVELRCDPISGHTALYWYRQSLGQGPEFLIYFQGTGAADDSGLPNDRFFAVRPEGSVSTLKIQRTERGDSAVYLCASSQDRGVYNEQFFGPGTRLTVL.

The rearrangement links TRBV6-8 to TRBJ1-5; no firm D call. The CDR3 covers 15 residues. With 4 bases removed from V and 0 bases from J, the gap between germline ends came to 10 bases. Germline V gene lookup returns CDR1 MNHGY and CDR2 SAAAGT. CDR3 residues: CASSLYGVSNQPQHF. DNA for the CDR3: TGTGCCAGCAGTTTATACGGGGTTAGCAATCAGCCCCAGCATTTT.

This clonotype ranks as medium-sized (0.01 to 0.1%). The J gene is TRBJ1-2, the V gene TRBV20-1; maybe TRBD1 (6 bases). Germline CDR1 is DFQATT and CDR2 is SNEGSKA (reference sequence). This CDR3 contains 12 residues. V was trimmed by 6 bases and J by 5 bases, leaving 13 bases between them. CDR3 loop: CSAYRDTYGYTF. The DNA for the CDR3 is TGCAGTGCGTACAGGGATACTTATGGCTACACCTTC.

This clonotype was seen ten or more times. The genes are TRBV5-6 and TRBJ2-5; D might be TRBD2 (6 bases). The CDR3 extends over 14 amino acids. CDR1 is SGHDT, CDR2 YYEEEE, per germline. V lost 6 bases to trimming and J lost 5 bases, with 17 bases between them. The CDR3 coding sequence is TGTGCCAGCACAGCGGGCAGGGCAGGTGAGACCCAGTACTTC. The encoded protein is CASTAGRAGETQYF.